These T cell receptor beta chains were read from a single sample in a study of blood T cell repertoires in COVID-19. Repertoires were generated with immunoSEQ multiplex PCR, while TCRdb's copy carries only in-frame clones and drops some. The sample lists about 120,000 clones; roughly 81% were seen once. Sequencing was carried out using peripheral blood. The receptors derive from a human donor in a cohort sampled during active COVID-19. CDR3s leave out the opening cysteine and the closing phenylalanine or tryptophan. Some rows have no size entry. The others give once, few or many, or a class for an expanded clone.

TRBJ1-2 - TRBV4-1 ASSQVPAGANYGYT
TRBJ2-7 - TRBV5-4 ASSSGGRGPTYEQY
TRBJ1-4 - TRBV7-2 ASRAGTGRTNEKLF
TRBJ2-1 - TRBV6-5 ASRRLAGGPNEQF
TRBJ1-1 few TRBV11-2 ASSPRDRANTEAF
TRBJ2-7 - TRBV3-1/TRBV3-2 ASSPGGLAGVLSYEQY
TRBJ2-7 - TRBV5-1 ASSSGTGPYEQY
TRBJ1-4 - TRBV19 ASSLTMTVNEKLF
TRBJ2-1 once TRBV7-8 ASSLSGNEQF
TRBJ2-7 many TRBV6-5 ASSYGRLSYEQY
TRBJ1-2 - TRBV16 ASSQSGAYLFT
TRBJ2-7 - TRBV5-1 ASSLGQMRSYEQY
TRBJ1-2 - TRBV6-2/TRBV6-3 ASSFTGRNGYT
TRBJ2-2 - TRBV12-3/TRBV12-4 ASSTSVGRLF
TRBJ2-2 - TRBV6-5 ASRDRGRTGELF
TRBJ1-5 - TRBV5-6 ASSLRDSNRRVAQPQH
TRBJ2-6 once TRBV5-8 ASSFYAYSGANVLT
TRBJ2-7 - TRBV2 ASSERLAGVDEQY
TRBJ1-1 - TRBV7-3 ASSITGQGGTEAF
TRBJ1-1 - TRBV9 ASSRSGGMNTEAF
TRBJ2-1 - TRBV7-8 ASSPREKQF
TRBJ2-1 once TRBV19 ASSPRSSGRDHEQF
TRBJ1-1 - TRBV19 ASSIVRRGQNTEAF
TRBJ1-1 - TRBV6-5 ASSLAWSLNTEAF
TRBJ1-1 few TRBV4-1 ASSQPSSEAF
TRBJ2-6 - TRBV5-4 ASRSDRGSSGANVLT
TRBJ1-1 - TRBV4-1 ASSQYNDRGNTEAF
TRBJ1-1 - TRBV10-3 AITSAGGNTEAF
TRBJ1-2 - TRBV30 AWTPGTYGYT
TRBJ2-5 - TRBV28 ASLRPGEETQY
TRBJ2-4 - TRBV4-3 ASSQDTATKNIQY
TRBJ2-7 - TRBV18 ASSPGVGGYAYEQY
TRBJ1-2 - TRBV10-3 AISGRQENNYGYT
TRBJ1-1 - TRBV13 ASSLTVGAF
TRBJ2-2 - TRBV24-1 ATSDFKREVTGELF
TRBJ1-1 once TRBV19 ASKTLGGNTEAF
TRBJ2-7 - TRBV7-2 ASSAQTGGRAEQY
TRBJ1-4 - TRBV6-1 ASSEQGYEKLF
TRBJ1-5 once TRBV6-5 ASHENSNQPQH
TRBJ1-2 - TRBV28 ASSLRYGYT
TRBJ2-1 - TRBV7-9 ASRRTSGTNEQF
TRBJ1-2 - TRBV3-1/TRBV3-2 ASSQDTGTYGYT
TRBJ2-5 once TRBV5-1 ASSLGPGDPAQY
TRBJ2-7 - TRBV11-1 ASSLGESYEQY
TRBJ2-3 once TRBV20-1 SASDRRDGDTQY
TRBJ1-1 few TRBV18 ASSPPTGGTEAF
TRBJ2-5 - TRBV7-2 ASSSLRGGNQETQY
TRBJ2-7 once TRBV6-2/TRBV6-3 ASSYTASGYYEQY
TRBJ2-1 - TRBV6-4 ASSDTPGIPHEQF
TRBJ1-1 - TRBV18 ASLTQGGPRMNTEAF
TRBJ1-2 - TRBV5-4 ASSLGVGTAYGYT
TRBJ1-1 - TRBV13 ASSQTGDTMNTEAF
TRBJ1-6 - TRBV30 AWGIGQGGNSPLH
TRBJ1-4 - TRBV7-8 ASSSLSRGNEKLF